Each of the 2 T cell receptor beta chains below was sequenced from the same sample in a study of CD8 T cells in ankylosing spondylitis. TCRdb independently ran MiXCR on the 5' RACE reads; one entry per CDR3 protein. This table has 200,000 or so distinct CDR3 sequences, about 20% appearing once. The sample taken for sequencing was blood, either unsorted or a sorted T cell fraction (not recorded which). Receptors originate from a male donor under 30 with ankylosing spondylitis or in good health (not recorded which).

This clonotype showed up many times. The chain uses TRBV3-1 and TRBJ1-1; 11 bases are a match to TRBD1. The CDR3 loop spans 15 amino acids. Germline V lookup: CDR1 LGHDT, CDR2 YNNKEL (reference sequence). The J segment lost 0 bases and the V segment lost 8 bases, leaving 5 bases of the junction unmatched. The CDR3 here is CASGGQGVMNTEAFF. In nucleotides, the CDR3 is TGTGCCAGCGGGGGACAGGGGGTGATGAACACTGAAGCTTTCTTT.

This sequence joins TRBV29-1 and TRBJ1-1; no definite D call. CDR1 SQVTM and CDR2 ANQGSEA come from the germline V gene. CDR3 size: 12 residues. The V end was cut by 7 bases, the J end by 7 bases, with 16 bases between. The CDR3 spells CSAALTGSEAFF. The CDR3 DNA reads as TGCAGCGCAGCATTGACGGGTAGTGAAGCTTTCTTT.